This T cell receptor beta chain is from a study of identical twins. One entry per CDR3 protein results from TCRdb running MiXCR on the 5' RACE reads. Of some 300,000 distinct CDR3 sequences listed, about 12% are singletons. The CDR3 sequence is 16 residues long. The V gene end was trimmed by 5 bases and the J gene end by 2 bases; junction bases not matched to a gene: 9. Germline V lookup: CDR1 DFQATT, CDR2 SNEGSKA (reference sequence). No donor was unhealthy or non-Caucasian. These sequences were also reported in another study, on yellow fever vaccine responses in identical twins.

Sample: CD8+ T cells sorted from blood. The receptor's source is a woman aged 18-29 years in good health. The V gene is TRBV20-1, the J gene TRBJ2-1, with 10 bases that match TRBD2. The CDR3: CSAGTSERGAYNEQFF. In DNA form, the CDR3 reads TGCAGTGCTGGGACTAGCGAAAGGGGGGCCTACAATGAGCAGTTCTTC.